This T cell receptor beta chain appears in the sequencing data of a study of cytomegalovirus exposure and HLA in healthy donors. Germline CDR1 is MNHEY and CDR2 is SVGAGI. The V end lost 5 bases, the J end lost 1 base, and 11 bases lay between the germline ends. The CDR3 sequence is 14 residues long. Researchers ran the PCR with 60 Vbeta and 13 Jbeta primers. Only in-frame clones appear in the TCRdb table, and some are missing; sequencing was by immunoSEQ multiplex PCR. The table counts 200,000 or so clones; 0.7% to 0.8% lies in the top ten. This sequence originates from a boy younger than 18 in good health and CMV-seronegative. The V and J genes are TRBV6-5 and TRBJ1-1; D is possibly TRBD1 (6 bases). Specimen: PBMCs. The chain's CDR3 is CASSTLTGNTEAFF. CDR3 in DNA: TGTGCCAGCAGTACCCTGACAGGGAACACTGAAGCTTTCTTT.